Described below is a single TCR beta chain sequence and its context. Antigen unknown. The sample comes from a study of cytomegalovirus exposure and HLA in healthy donors. Overall study results and limits: Most TCR sequences were seen very rarely across donors, but some public TCRs occurred in many.

The CDR3 covers 16 residues. Trimming shortened V by 4 bases and J by 4 bases, and 18 bases separated the two germline ends. Germline assignment: CDR1 SNHLY and CDR2 FYNNEI. TCRdb keeps only in-frame clones here, not all; method: immunoSEQ multiplex PCR. There are about 190,000 clones in the sample; about 84% occur only once, and 1.4% to 1.5% lies in the top ten. This sequence originates from a woman aged 18-29 years in good health and CMV-seronegative. J is TRBJ2-3 and V is TRBV2, with a tentative D call TRBD2 (7 bases). The specimen sequenced was PBMCs. The CDR3 nucleotides read TGTGCCAGCAGTGCCTGGGGGGGCGGGGGAGCAGATACGCAGTATTTT. This encodes CASSAWGGGGADTQYF.